These 8 T cell receptor beta chains share one sample of origin, sequenced in a study of control samples from healthy donors and cancer patients. Method: immunoSEQ multiplex PCR; TCRdb's copy keeps in-frame clones and lacks some. The table shows about 92,000 clones, with approximately 82% occurring only once. Sequenced sample: blood. The receptors shown here come from a woman aged 60 to 75 in good health.

The V and J genes are TRBV29-1 and TRBJ2-3; D might be TRBD1 or TRBD2, each matching 5 bases. The CDR3 loop spans 14 amino acids. The V and J ends lost 3 bases and 1 base respectively, with 11 bases between them. Per the germline V gene, CDR1 is SQVTM and CDR2 is ANQGSEA. CDR3: CSVEGDPGTDTQYF. The CDR3 nucleotides read TGCAGCGTTGAGGGGGACCCTGGCACAGATACGCAGTATTTT.

The rearrangement joins TRBV19 to TRBJ2-3; TRBD1 might be the D (5 bases). Germline V gene lookup returns CDR1 LNHDA and CDR2 SQIVND (reference sequence). V was pared by 7 bases and J by 2 bases, with 16 bases between. This CDR3 is 15 amino acids long. Written as DNA, the CDR3 is TGTGCCAGTAAGCCGGCAGGGTCTCCCACAGATACGCAGTATTTT. Protein: CASKPAGSPTDTQYF. Filled out from reference TRBV19 and TRBJ2-3, the complete variable domain reads DGGITQSPKYLFRKEGQNVTLSCEQNLNHDAMYWYRQDPGQGLRLIYYSQIVNDFQKGDIAEGYSVSREKKESFPLTVTSAQKNPTAFYLCASKPAGSPTDTQYFGPGTRLTVL.

The chain carries TRBV4-1 and TRBJ2-3; TRBD2 matches 13 bases. The CDR3 is 19 amino acids. With 6 bases clipped from V and 6 bases from J, the junction kept 18 bases outside the gene matches. From germline, CDR1 is MGHRA and CDR2 YSYEKL. CDR3 sequence reads: CASRPGTSGTHGIPDTQYF. DNA for the CDR3: TGCGCCAGCAGGCCCGGGACTAGCGGGACACACGGAATACCCGATACGCAGTATTTT.

The chain is built from TRBV29-1 and TRBJ1-5; 9 nucleotides match TRBD1. This CDR3 region has 14 residues. Germline CDR1 reads SQVTM; CDR2 reads ANQGSEA. Losses at the gene ends were 6 bases for V and 2 bases for J; bases not matched to a gene: 5. The chain's CDR3 is CSVGQGTGNQPQHF. The CDR3 coding sequence is TGCAGCGTCGGACAGGGGACGGGCAATCAGCCCCAGCATTTT.

The rearrangement joins TRBV5-5 to TRBJ1-4; D is ambiguous. With 0 bases removed from V and 8 bases from J, the gap between germline ends came to 14 bases. The CDR3 contains 15 residues. The germline V gene has CDR1 SGHKS and CDR2 YYEKEE (reference sequence). The CDR3 coding sequence is TGTGCCAGCAGCTTGGCCGCGGGGTTAACGGAAAAACTGTTTTTT. Encoded protein: CASSLAAGLTEKLFF.

This clone was counted a few times. This chain connects TRBV3-1 (or the pseudogene TRBV3-2) to TRBJ2-7; D gene uncertain. This CDR3 region has 15 residues. The V gene lost 1 base and the J gene lost 3 bases, with 13 bases spanning the gap. Germline-derived CDR1 and CDR2 are LGHDT and YNNKEL (reference sequence). The CDR3 nucleotides read TGTGCCAGCAGCCAAGCATCTGGGCGGTTCTACGAGCAGTACTTC. Protein product: CASSQASGRFYEQYF.

The gene calls are TRBV19 and TRBJ2-1; 9 nucleotides line up with TRBD2. V shed 7 bases, J shed 8 bases, and the junction held 6 bases outside the gene matches. This CDR3 spans 13 amino acids. Germline CDR1 reads LNHDA; CDR2 reads SQIVND (reference sequence). The CDR3 bases are TGTGCCAGTAAAGGCGGGGGGGCCCATGAGCAGTTCTTC. Translated, it gives CASKGGGAHEQFF.

The gene calls are TRBV6-5 and TRBJ1-1; TRBD1 aligns across 7 bases. This CDR3 has 15 residues. After removal of 2 bases from V and 4 bases from J, the junction contained 7 bases not matched to a gene. The germline gives CDR1 MNHEY, CDR2 SVGAGI. The CDR3 DNA reads as TGTGCCAGCAGTTACGAGGCAGGGGGATTCACTGAAGCTTTCTTT. Amino acids: CASSYEAGGFTEAFF.